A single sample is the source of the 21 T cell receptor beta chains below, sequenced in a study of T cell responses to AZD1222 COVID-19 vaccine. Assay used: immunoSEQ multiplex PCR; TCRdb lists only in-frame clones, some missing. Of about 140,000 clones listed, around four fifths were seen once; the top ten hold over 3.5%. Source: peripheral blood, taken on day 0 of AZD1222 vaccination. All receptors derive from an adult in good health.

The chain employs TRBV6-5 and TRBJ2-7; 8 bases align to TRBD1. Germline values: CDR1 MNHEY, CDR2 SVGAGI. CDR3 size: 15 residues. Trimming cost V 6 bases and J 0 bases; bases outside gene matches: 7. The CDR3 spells CASSRTGTHSYEQYF. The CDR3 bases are TGTGCCAGCAGCCGGACAGGGACCCACTCCTACGAGCAGTACTTC.

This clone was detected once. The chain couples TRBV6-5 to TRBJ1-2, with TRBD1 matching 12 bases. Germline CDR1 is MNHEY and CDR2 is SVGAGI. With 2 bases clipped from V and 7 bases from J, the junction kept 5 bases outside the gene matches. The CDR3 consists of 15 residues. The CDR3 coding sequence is TGTGCCAGCAGTTACGGGGACAGGGGGCGGAGTGGCTACACCTTC. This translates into CASSYGDRGRSGYTF.

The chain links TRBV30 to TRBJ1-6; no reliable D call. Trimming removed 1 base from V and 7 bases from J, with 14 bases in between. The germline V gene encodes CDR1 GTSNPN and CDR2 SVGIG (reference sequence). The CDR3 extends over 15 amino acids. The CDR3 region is CAWSEASLFNSPLHF. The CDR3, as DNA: TGTGCCTGGAGTGAGGCGTCGCTCTTCAATTCACCCCTCCACTTT. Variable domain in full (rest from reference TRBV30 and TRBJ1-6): SQTIHQWPATLVQPVGSPLSLECTVEGTSNPNLYWYRQAAGRGLQLLFYSVGIGQISSEVPQNLSASRPQDRQFILSSKKLLLSDSGFYLCAWSEASLFNSPLHFGNGTRLTVT.

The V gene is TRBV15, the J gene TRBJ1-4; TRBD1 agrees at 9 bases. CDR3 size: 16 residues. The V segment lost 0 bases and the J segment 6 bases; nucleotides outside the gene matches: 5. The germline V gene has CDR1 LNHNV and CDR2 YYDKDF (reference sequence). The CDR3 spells CATSRDGGQGDEKLFF. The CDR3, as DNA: TGTGCCACCAGCAGAGATGGGGGACAGGGAGATGAAAAACTGTTTTTT.

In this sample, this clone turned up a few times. The CDR3 spells CASSLTVLANYGYTF. The CDR3 DNA reads TGTGCCAGCAGCCTGACAGTGCTGGCTAACTATGGCTACACCTTC. The V and J genes are TRBV3-1 (or the pseudogene TRBV3-2) and TRBJ1-2; the D gene is possibly TRBD1 (5 bases). The ends were cut back, 4 bases at V and 0 bases at J, with 12 bases in the middle. The CDR3 consists of 15 residues. Germline lookup yields CDR1 LGHDT and CDR2 YNNKEL (reference sequence).

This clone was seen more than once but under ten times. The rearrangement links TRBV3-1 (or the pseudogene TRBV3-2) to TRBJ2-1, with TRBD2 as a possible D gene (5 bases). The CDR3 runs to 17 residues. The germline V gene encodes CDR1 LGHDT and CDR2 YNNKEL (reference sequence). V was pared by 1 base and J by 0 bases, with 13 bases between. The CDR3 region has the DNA TGTGCCAGCAGCCAAGTCTTGTCAGACTACTCCTACAATGAGCAGTTCTTC. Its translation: CASSQVLSDYSYNEQFF.

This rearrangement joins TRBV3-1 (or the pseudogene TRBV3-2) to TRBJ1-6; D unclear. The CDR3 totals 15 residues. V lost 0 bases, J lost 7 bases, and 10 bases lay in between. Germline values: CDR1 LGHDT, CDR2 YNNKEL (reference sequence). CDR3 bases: TGTGCCAGCAGCCAAGATAACAGAGAAAATTCACCCCTCCACTTT. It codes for CASSQDNRENSPLHF.

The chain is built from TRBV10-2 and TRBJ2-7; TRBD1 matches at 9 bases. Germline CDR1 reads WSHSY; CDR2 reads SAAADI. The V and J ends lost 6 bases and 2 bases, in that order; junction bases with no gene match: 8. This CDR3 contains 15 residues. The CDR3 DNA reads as TGCGCCAGCAGGGGGCTGGACAGGGGAACCTACGAGCAGTACTTC. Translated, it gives CASRGLDRGTYEQYF.

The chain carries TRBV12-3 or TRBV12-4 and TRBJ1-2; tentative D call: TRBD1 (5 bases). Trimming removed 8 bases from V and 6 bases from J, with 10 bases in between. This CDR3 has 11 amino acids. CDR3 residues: CASAGGDGYTF. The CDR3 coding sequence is TGTGCCAGCGCGGGGGGGGATGGCTACACCTTC.

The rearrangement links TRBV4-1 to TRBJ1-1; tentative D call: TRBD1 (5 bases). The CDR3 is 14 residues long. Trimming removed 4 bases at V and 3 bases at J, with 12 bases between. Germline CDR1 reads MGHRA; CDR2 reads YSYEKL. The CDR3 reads CASSRDLGDTEAFF. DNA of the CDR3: TGCGCCAGCAGCCGAGACCTAGGGGACACTGAAGCTTTCTTT.

The CDR3 DNA reads TGTGCCAGCAGCTTACTAGGGGGCAATCAGCCCCAGCATTTT. It codes for CASSLLGGNQPQHF. The genes are TRBV7-2 and TRBJ1-5; D might be TRBD1 (5 bases). V shed 2 bases and J shed 2 bases, with 7 bases lying between them. The CDR3 is 14 amino acids. Germline loops: CDR1 SGHTA, CDR2 FQGNSA.

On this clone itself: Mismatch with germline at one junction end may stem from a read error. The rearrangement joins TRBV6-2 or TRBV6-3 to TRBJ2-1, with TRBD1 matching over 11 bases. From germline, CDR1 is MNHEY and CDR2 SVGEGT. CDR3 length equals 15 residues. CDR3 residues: CASSYLGQGGDEQFF. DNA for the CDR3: TGTGCCAGCAGCTACTTGGGACAGGGGGGTGATGAGCAGTTCTTC.

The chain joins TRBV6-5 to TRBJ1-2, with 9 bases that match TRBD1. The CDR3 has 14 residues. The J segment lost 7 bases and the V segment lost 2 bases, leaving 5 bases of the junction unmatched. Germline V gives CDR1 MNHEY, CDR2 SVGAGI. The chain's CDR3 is CASSYTQGAGGYTF. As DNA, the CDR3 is TGTGCCAGCAGTTACACACAGGGGGCTGGTGGCTACACCTTC.

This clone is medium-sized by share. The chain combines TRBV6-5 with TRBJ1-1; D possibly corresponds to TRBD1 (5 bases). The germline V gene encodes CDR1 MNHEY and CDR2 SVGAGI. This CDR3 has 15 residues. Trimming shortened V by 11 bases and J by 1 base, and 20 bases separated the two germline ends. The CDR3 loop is CAGESYRGGNTEAFF. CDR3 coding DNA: TGTGCCGGCGAAAGTTACCGGGGGGGGAACACTGAAGCTTTCTTT.

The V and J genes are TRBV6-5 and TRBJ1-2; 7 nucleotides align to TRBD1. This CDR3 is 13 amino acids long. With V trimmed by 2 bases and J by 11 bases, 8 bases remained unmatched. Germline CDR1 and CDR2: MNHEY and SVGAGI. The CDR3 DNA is TGTGCCAGCAGTTACACCGCGGGACAGTCGTACACCTTC. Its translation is CASSYTAGQSYTF.

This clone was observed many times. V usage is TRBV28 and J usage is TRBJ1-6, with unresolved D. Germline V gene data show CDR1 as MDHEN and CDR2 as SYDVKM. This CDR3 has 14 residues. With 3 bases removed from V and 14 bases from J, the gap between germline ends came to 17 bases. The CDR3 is CASSFSPPAMTLHF. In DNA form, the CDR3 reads TGTGCCAGCAGTTTTTCTCCACCGGCGATGACCCTCCACTTT.

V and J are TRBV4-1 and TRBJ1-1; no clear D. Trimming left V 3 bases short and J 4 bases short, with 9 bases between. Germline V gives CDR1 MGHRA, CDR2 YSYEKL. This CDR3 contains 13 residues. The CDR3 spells CASSQVKGTEAFF. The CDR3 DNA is TGCGCCAGCAGCCAGGTTAAGGGCACTGAAGCTTTCTTT.

The CDR3 here is CASSIGRQGDSPLHF. The CDR3 DNA is TGTGCCAGTAGTATAGGACGACAGGGGGATTCACCCCTCCACTTT. The chain employs TRBV19 and TRBJ1-6; 9 bases agree with TRBD1. Germline CDR1 is LNHDA and CDR2 is SQIVND (reference sequence). The CDR3 runs 15 residues. V shed 1 base and J 8 bases; nucleotides not matched to a gene: 3. Full variable domain (remainder filled in from reference TRBV19 and TRBJ1-6): DGGITQSPKYLFRKEGQNVTLSCEQNLNHDAMYWYRQDPGQGLRLIYYSQIVNDFQKGDIAEGYSVSREKKESFPLTVTSAQKNPTAFYLCASSIGRQGDSPLHFGNGTRLTVT.

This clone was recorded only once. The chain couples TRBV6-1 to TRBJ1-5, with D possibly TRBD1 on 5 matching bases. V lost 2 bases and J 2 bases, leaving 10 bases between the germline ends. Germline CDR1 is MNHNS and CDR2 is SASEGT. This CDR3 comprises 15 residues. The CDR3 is CASSEQGSGNQPQHF. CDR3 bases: TGTGCCAGCAGTGAACAGGGTAGCGGCAATCAGCCCCAGCATTTT.

CDR3 protein: CASSVAAQGPNYGYTF. The CDR3 DNA follows: TGTGCCAGCAGCGTAGCTGCGCAGGGCCCTAACTATGGCTACACCTTC. The J gene is TRBJ1-2, the V gene TRBV9; TRBD1 might be the D (5 bases). Germline V gene sequence: CDR1 SGDLS, CDR2 YYNGEE. Trimming removed 0 bases at V and 0 bases at J, with 12 bases between. The CDR3 is made up of 16 amino acids.

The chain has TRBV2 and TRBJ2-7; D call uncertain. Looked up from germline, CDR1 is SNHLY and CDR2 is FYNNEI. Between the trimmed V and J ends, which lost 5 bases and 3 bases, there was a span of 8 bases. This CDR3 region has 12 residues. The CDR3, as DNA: TGTGCCAGCAGTTTGACCTTCTACGAGCAGTACTTC. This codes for CASSLTFYEQYF. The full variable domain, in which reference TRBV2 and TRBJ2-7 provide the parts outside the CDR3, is EPEVTQTPSHQVTQMGQEVILRCVPISNHLYFYWYRQILGQKVEFLVSFYNNEISEKSEIFDDQFSVERPDGSNFTLKIRSTKLEDSAMYFCASSLTFYEQYFGPGTRLTVT.